A single sample is the source of the 14 T cell receptor beta chains below, sequenced in a study of CD8+ T cells in alopecia areata. The treatment was: oral pan-JAK inhibitor, 5-10 mg twice daily. RNA, once extracted, was reverse transcribed into cDNA for use as the sequencing template. Sequencing was performed with immunoSEQ multiplex PCR; in TCRdb, only in-frame clones are kept and a portion is missing. The repertoire has 120,000 or so clones, over 60% of them found once; the top ten carry 5.7%. The sequenced sample was CD4+ T cells sorted from blood, obtained at week 4, from a patient treated with tofacitinib. The receptors derive from a human donor with alopecia areata.

The chain uses TRBV4-3 and TRBJ1-2; 12 bases match TRBD1. Germline values: CDR1 LGHNA, CDR2 YSLEER. This CDR3 is built from 16 residues. With V trimmed by 1 base and J by 7 bases, 7 bases remained unmatched. The CDR3 region is CASSQATGTGGGGYTF. Written as DNA, the CDR3 is TGCGCCAGCAGCCAAGCCACCGGGACAGGGGGCGGTGGCTACACCTTC.

This clone was counted only a few times. This rearrangement joins TRBV19 to TRBJ2-3; D could derive from TRBD1 or TRBD2 (5 bases each). With 7 bases removed from V and 2 bases from J, the gap between germline ends came to 13 bases. Germline loops: CDR1 LNHDA, CDR2 SQIVND (reference sequence). The CDR3 is 14 residues long. CDR3 nucleotide sequence: TGTGCCAGTACCCCCCCGGGGCTCACAGATACGCAGTATTTT. Translated, it gives CASTPPGLTDTQYF.

This chain connects TRBV5-6 to TRBJ2-7; 7 bases line up with TRBD1. The length of the CDR3 is 15 residues. The V and J ends lost 1 base and 3 bases, in that order; junction bases with no gene match: 7. The V gene's germline CDR1 is SGHDT and CDR2 YYEEEE. The chain's CDR3 is CASSLPGQENYEQYF. CDR3 sequence (DNA): TGTGCCAGCAGCTTGCCCGGACAGGAAAACTACGAGCAGTACTTC. Drawing the rest from reference TRBV5-6 and TRBJ2-7, the complete variable domain is DAGVTQSPTHLIKTRGQQVTLRCSPKSGHDTVSWYQQALGQGPQFIFQYYEEEERQRGNFPDRFSGHQFPNYSSELNVNALLLGDSALYLCASSLPGQENYEQYFGPGTRLTVT.

The chain couples TRBV7-2 to TRBJ2-7; D is possibly TRBD1 or TRBD2 (6 bases each). CDR1 and CDR2 from the germline V gene are SGHTA and FQGNSA. V was trimmed by 3 bases and J by 3 bases, leaving 15 bases between them. CDR3 length: 15 amino acids. CDR3 bases: TGTGCCAGCAGCTTCCCCGATCGGGGGCGCTACGAGCAGTACTTC. Translated: CASSFPDRGRYEQYF.

This clone has a handful of counts. The chain joins TRBV7-2 to TRBJ2-6; TRBD2 aligns across 10 bases. Trimming at V came to 4 bases and at J to 2 bases, leaving 8 bases not matched to a gene. CDR3 length: 18 amino acids. Germline V lookup: CDR1 SGHTA, CDR2 FQGNSA. The CDR3 DNA is TGTGCCAGCAGCTCGATGCCCACTAGCGGGGCTGGGGCCAACGTCCTGACTTTC. It codes for CASSSMPTSGAGANVLTF.

This sequence joins TRBV6-5 and TRBJ2-7, with D possibly being TRBD1 (6 bases). CDR3 size: 14 residues. Germline assignment: CDR1 MNHEY and CDR2 SVGAGI. Deletions cut 2 bases from V and 5 bases from J, with 13 bases between. The CDR3 DNA follows: TGTGCCAGCAGTTACAGGGGGAGTGAGGACGAGCAGTACTTC. It yields the protein CASSYRGSEDEQYF.

The sample holds one count of this clone. The chain carries TRBV5-1 and TRBJ2-5; 8 positions agree with TRBD2. Germline CDR1 is SGHRS and CDR2 is YFSETQ. This CDR3 contains 17 residues. V lost 4 bases and J lost 2; bases outside the gene matches: 13. The CDR3 here is CASSTGLAARGQETQYF. CDR3 sequence (DNA): TGCGCCAGCAGCACCGGACTAGCAGCTAGGGGGCAAGAGACCCAGTACTTC.

A remark on this clone: Sequence at one end of the junction differs from germline and may be a read error. The rearrangement uses TRBV10-3 and TRBJ2-1; D gene ambiguous. Per the germline V gene, CDR1 is ENHRY and CDR2 is SYGVKD. This CDR3 has 12 residues. The CDR3 sequence is CAISPDNNKQFF. The CDR3 nucleotides read TGTGCCATCAGTCCAGACAACAATAAGCAGTTCTTC.

This clone was seen a few times. The V call is TRBV5-4, the J call TRBJ2-1, with 10 bases that match TRBD1. The J segment lost 3 bases and the V segment lost 4 bases, leaving 4 bases of the junction unmatched. The V gene's germline CDR1 is SGHNT and CDR2 YYREEE (reference sequence). The CDR3 spans 15 residues. This chain's CDR3 is CASSPGQGSYNEQFF. The CDR3 DNA follows: TGTGCCAGCAGCCCGGGACAGGGGAGCTACAATGAGCAGTTCTTC. Drawing the rest from reference TRBV5-4 and TRBJ2-1, the complete variable domain is ETGVTQSPTHLIKTRGQQVTLRCSSQSGHNTVSWYQQALGQGPQFIFQYYREEENGRGNFPPRFSGLQFPNYSSELNVNALELDDSALYLCASSPGQGSYNEQFFGPGTRLTVL.

This sequence joins TRBV19 and TRBJ2-5; 12 bases align to TRBD1. The CDR3 covers 15 residues. V lost 5 bases, J lost 5 bases, and 6 bases stayed unmatched. Per the germline V gene, CDR1 is LNHDA and CDR2 is SQIVND (reference sequence). CDR3 loop: CASSVGQGAWETQYF. For the CDR3, the DNA is TGTGCCAGTAGTGTGGGACAGGGGGCCTGGGAGACCCAGTACTTC.

The chain couples TRBV9 to TRBJ2-3, with D possibly called TRBD1 or TRBD2 (7 bases each). Germline V gives CDR1 SGDLS, CDR2 YYNGEE. The CDR3 covers 15 residues. The V end lost 3 bases, the J end lost 3 bases, and 14 bases lay between the germline ends. The chain's CDR3 is CASSAGGEVTDTQYF. For the CDR3, the DNA is TGTGCCAGCAGCGCAGGGGGGGAGGTGACAGATACGCAGTATTTT.

In its sample, this clone was seen a few times. The chain has TRBV7-2 and TRBJ2-5; D gene unclear. V lost 5 bases and J lost 5, with 12 bases in between. Germline CDR1 and CDR2: SGHTA and FQGNSA. The length of the CDR3 is 13 residues. CDR3 sequence: CASSPRQGETQYF. The DNA for the CDR3 is TGTGCCAGCAGCCCAAGACAAGGGGAGACCCAGTACTTC.

V gene TRBV6-5 combines with J gene TRBJ2-5, with 13 bases aligning to TRBD2. V was pared by 10 bases and J by 4 bases, with 6 bases of the junction left unmatched. Germline CDR1 and CDR2: MNHEY and SVGAGI. The CDR3 contains 14 residues. The CDR3 is CATGLAGVGETQYF. The CDR3 DNA reads as TGTGCCACCGGACTAGCGGGAGTTGGAGAGACCCAGTACTTC.

This clone was seen a few times. The V gene is TRBV5-1, the J gene TRBJ2-3, with 7 positions matching TRBD1. CDR3 length: 14 amino acids. Germline trimming cut 3 bases from V and 5 bases from J; bases unmatched to any gene: 6. Germline CDR1 reads SGHRS; CDR2 reads YFSETQ. The CDR3 DNA follows: TGCGCCAGCAGCTCCGGGACAGACTTAGATACGCAGTATTTT. This sequence encodes CASSSGTDLDTQYF.